Listed here is a single T cell receptor (beta chain). Authors' data handling: Amplification with reference gene primers provided the estimates of nucleated cell counts. TCRdb's table, derived via immunoSEQ multiplex PCR, lists solely in-frame clones and lacks some. D and trimming come from the DNA, and the V and J calls and clone size come from that table. The table shows 90,000 to 100,000 clones, with 70% to 90% occurring only once. These data belong to a study of blood T cell repertoires in COVID-19. Across the whole study: In each case, the material was cDNA or gDNA derived from T cells, B-cell-depleted T cells, or PBMCs.

Losses at the gene ends were 6 bases for V and 8 bases for J; bases not matched to a gene: 7. This CDR3 is built from 14 residues. The germline CDR1 and CDR2 sequences are MNHEY and SMNVEV (reference sequence). The sequenced material came from peripheral blood. The J gene is TRBJ2-1, the V gene TRBV27; 10 bases agree with TRBD2. This receptor was taken from an elderly man with acute or convalescent COVID-19. The DNA for the CDR3 is TGTGCCAGCAGGCGGTCTAGCGGGAGTTATGAGCAGTTCTTC. The encoded protein is CASRRSSGSYEQFF.